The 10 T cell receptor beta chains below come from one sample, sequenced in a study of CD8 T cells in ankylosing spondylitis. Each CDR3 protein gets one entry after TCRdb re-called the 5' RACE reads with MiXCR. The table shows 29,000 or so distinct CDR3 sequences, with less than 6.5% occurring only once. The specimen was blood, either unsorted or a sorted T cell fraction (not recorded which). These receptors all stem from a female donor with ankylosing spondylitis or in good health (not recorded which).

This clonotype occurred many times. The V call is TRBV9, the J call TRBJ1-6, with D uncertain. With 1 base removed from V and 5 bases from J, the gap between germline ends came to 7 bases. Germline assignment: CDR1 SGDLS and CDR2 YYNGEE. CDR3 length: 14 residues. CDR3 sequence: CASSVRTDNSPLHF. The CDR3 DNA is TGTGCCAGCAGCGTACGGACGGATAATTCACCCCTCCACTTT.

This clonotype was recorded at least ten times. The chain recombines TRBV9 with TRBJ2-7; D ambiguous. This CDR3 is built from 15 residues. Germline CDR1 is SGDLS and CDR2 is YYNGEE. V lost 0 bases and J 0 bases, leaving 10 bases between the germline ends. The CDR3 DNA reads TGTGCCAGCAGCGTAGGAGGATTAAACTCCTACGAGCAGTACTTC. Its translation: CASSVGGLNSYEQYF.

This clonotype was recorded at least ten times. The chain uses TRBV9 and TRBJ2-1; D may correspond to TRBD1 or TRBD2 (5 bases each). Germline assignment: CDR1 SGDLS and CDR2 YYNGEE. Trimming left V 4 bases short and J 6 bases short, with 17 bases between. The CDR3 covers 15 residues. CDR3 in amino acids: CASSTPGTSTNEQFF. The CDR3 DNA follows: TGTGCCAGCAGCACCCCGGGGACGTCCACCAATGAGCAGTTCTTC.

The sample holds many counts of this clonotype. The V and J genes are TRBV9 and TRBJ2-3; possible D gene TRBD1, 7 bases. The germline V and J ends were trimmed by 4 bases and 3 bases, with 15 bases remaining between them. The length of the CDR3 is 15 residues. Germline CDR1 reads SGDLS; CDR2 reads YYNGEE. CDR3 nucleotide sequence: TGTGCCAGCAGCCCCCGCCAGGGGGGAACAGATACGCAGTATTTT. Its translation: CASSPRQGGTDTQYF.

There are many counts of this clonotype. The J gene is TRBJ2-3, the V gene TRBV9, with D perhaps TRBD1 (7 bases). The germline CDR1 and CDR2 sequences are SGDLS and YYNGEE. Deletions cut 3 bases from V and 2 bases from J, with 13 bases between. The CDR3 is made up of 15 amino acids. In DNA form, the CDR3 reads TGTGCCAGCAGCGGGGGGGACAGACTCACAGATACGCAGTATTTT. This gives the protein CASSGGDRLTDTQYF.

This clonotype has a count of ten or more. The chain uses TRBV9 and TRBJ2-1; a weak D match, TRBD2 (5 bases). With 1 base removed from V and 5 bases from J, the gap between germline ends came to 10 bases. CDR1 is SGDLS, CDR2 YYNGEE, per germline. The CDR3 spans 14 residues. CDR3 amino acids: CASSVLGVHNEQFF. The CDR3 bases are TGTGCCAGCAGCGTATTGGGAGTTCACAATGAGCAGTTCTTC.

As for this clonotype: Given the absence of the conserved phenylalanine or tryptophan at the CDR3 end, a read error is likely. The CDR3 nucleotides read TGTGCCAGCAGCGTAACCGCCCGTAGCGAGCAGTACCTC. This translates into CASSVTARSEQYL. The V gene is TRBV9, the J gene TRBJ2-7; no clear D gene. Trimming stripped 1 base from V and 6 bases from J, with 11 bases between. CDR1 is SGDLS, CDR2 YYNGEE, per germline. CDR3 length equals 13 residues.

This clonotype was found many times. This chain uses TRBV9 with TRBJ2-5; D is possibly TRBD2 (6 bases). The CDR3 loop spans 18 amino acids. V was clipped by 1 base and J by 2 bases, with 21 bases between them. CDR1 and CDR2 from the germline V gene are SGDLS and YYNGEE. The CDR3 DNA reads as TGTGCCAGCAGCGTATCGGTTAGCGGACCCCGTAGGCAAGAGACCCAGTACTTC. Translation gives CASSVSVSGPRRQETQYF. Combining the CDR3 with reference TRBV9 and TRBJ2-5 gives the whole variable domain DSGVTQTPKHLITATGQRVTLRCSPRSGDLSVYWYQQSLDQGLQFLIQYYNGEERAKGNILERFSAQQFPDLHSELNLSSLELGDSALYFCASSVSVSGPRRQETQYFGPGTRLLVL.

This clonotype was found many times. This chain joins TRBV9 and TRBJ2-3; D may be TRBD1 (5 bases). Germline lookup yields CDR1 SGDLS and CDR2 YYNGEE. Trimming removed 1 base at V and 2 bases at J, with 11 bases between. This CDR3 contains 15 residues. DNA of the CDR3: TGTGCCAGCAGCGTAACGCAGGGCTTCACAGATACGCAGTATTTT. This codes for CASSVTQGFTDTQYF. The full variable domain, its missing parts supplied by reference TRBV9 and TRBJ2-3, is DSGVTQTPKHLITATGQRVTLRCSPRSGDLSVYWYQQSLDQGLQFLIQYYNGEERAKGNILERFSAQQFPDLHSELNLSSLELGDSALYFCASSVTQGFTDTQYFGPGTRLTVL.

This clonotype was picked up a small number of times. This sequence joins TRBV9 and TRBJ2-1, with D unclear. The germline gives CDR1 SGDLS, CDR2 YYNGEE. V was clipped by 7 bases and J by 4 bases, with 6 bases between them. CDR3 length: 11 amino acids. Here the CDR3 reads CASGRYNEQFF. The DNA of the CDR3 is TGTGCCAGCGGTCGGTACAATGAGCAGTTCTTC.